Listed below are T cell receptor beta chains from one sample, sequenced in a study of T cell responses to AZD1222 COVID-19 vaccine. Assay used: immunoSEQ multiplex PCR; TCRdb lists only in-frame clones, some missing. The repertoire has over 85,000 clones, around 89% of them found once; the top ten carry over 6.5%. The source material was peripheral blood, sampled on day 0 of AZD1222 vaccination. All receptors come from an adult in good health. The CDR3 runs from the conserved cysteine through the conserved F or W. Fields, in order: J gene, V gene, clone size, D gene, CDR3 protein, CDR3 DNA. The D gene is left open where the match is weak. The size entry is marked missing in some rows and otherwise reads once, few, many or a size class.

J gene: TRBJ2-7; V gene: TRBV25-1; clone size: -; D gene: TRBD2; CDR3 protein: CASREMGGSYEQYF; CDR3 DNA: TGTGCCAGCAGGGAGATGGGAGGGTCCTACGAGCAGTACTTC
J gene: TRBJ2-7; V gene: TRBV25-1; clone size: few; D gene: TRBD2; CDR3 protein: CASSSGSRVYEQYF; CDR3 DNA: TGTGCCAGCAGCAGCGGGAGTCGGGTCTACGAGCAGTACTTC
J gene: TRBJ1-1; V gene: TRBV29-1; clone size: -; D gene: -; CDR3 protein: CSVEEGYSNTEAFF; CDR3 DNA: TGCAGCGTTGAAGAAGGATATTCGAACACTGAAGCTTTCTTT
J gene: TRBJ1-2; V gene: TRBV2; clone size: -; D gene: -; CDR3 protein: CASSEQVGGYTF; CDR3 DNA: TGTGCCAGCAGTGAACAGGTTGGTGGCTACACCTTC
J gene: TRBJ2-1; V gene: TRBV9; clone size: -; D gene: -; CDR3 protein: CASSPRVSYNEQFF; CDR3 DNA: TGTGCCAGCAGCCCCCGAGTTTCCTACAATGAGCAGTTCTTC
J gene: TRBJ2-6; V gene: TRBV2; clone size: -; D gene: -; CDR3 protein: CASSETATSSGANVLTF; CDR3 DNA: TGTGCCAGCAGTGAGACGGCCACCTCCTCTGGGGCCAACGTCCTGACTTTC
J gene: TRBJ1-2; V gene: TRBV5-1; clone size: -; D gene: -; CDR3 protein: CASSLSGLGYGYTF; CDR3 DNA: TGCGCCAGCAGCCTTTCGGGGTTAGGGTATGGCTACACCTTC
J gene: TRBJ1-1; V gene: TRBV10-2; clone size: -; D gene: -; CDR3 protein: CASSESGLNTEAFF; CDR3 DNA: TGCGCCAGCAGTGAGTCGGGTTTGAACACTGAAGCTTTCTTT
J gene: TRBJ2-2; V gene: TRBV9; clone size: -; D gene: -; CDR3 protein: CASSLDGNTGELFF; CDR3 DNA: TGTGCCAGCAGCCTGGACGGTAACACCGGGGAGCTGTTTTTT
J gene: TRBJ2-2; V gene: TRBV5-4; clone size: -; D gene: TRBD2; CDR3 protein: CASTPSGTDAGELFF; CDR3 DNA: TGTGCCAGCACTCCTAGCGGGACCGACGCCGGGGAGCTGTTTTTT
J gene: TRBJ2-5; V gene: TRBV28; clone size: -; D gene: TRBD1; CDR3 protein: CASSLSKTGGAETQYF; CDR3 DNA: TGTGCCAGCAGTTTATCCAAAACAGGGGGCGCAGAGACCCAGTACTTC
J gene: TRBJ1-1; V gene: TRBV6-5; clone size: -; D gene: -; CDR3 protein: CASRPRDGNTEAFF; CDR3 DNA: TGTGCCAGCAGACCACGGGACGGGAACACTGAAGCTTTCTTT